This T cell receptor beta chain was found in a study of T cells expressing NK-cell markers. This CDR3 is built from 16 residues. After re-calling the 5' RACE reads, TCRdb lists one entry per CDR3 protein, DNA absent. The sample shows hundreds of thousands of distinct CDR3 sequences, and 6% to 9.5% sits with its ten largest clones. Sequencing was done on a sample of blood T cells: a sorted CD56 or NKG2C T cell subset, CD4+ or CD8+ T cells, or bulk PBMC T cells (not recorded which). This chain joins TRBV12-3 or TRBV12-4 and TRBJ1-5; TCRdb lists TRBD1, though no DNA is available to test this call. The receptor was isolated from a woman aged 18 to 75 in good health. CDR3 amino acids: CASSPAGTGSNQPQHF.